This TCR beta chain was retrieved from a study of identical twins. Study results and limitations: High-abundance cord blood beta clonotypes had fewer insertions; memory repertoires showed none. Modelling approaches yielded underestimates of out-of-frame TCR alpha sharing between monozygotic twins. Low generation-probability sequences were in excess among twin-shared out-of-frame alpha sequences.

CDR3 length equals 15 residues. Trimming at V came to 1 base and at J to 7 bases, leaving 4 bases not matched to a gene. TCRdb reanalysed the 5' RACE reads using MiXCR and keeps one entry per CDR3 protein. The table lists a few hundred thousand distinct CDR3 sequences, about 11% of them singletons. Concerning this clonotype: Its cognate antigen is unknown.

Sequencing input: memory T cells sorted from blood. This chain uses TRBV12-3 or TRBV12-4 with TRBJ2-1; 10 nucleotides match TRBD2. The TCR originated in a man aged 45-65 years in good health. The CDR3 DNA reads TGTGCCAGCAGTTTAGAGGGACTAGCGTATAATGAGCAGTTCTTC. This codes for CASSLEGLAYNEQFF.